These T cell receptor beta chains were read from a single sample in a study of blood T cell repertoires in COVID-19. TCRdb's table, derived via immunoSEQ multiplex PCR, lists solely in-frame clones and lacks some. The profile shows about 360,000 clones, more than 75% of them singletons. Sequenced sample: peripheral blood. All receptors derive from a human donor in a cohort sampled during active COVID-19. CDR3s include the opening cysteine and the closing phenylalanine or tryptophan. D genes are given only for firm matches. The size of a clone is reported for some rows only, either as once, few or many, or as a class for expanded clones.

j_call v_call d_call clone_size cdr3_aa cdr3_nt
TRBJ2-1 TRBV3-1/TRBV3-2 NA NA CASSPESGSYNEQFF TGTGCCAGCAGCCCTGAAAGCGGGTCCTACAATGAGCAGTTCTTC
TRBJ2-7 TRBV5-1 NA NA CASSPQGGEPREQYF TGCGCCAGCAGCCCCCAGGGTGGAGAACCTAGAGAGCAGTACTTC
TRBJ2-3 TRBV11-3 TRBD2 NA CASSQRLAGDSTDTQYF TGTGCCAGCAGCCAAAGACTAGCGGGGGACTCAACGGATACGCAGTATTTT
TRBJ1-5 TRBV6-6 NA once CASSYPYGDQSQHF TGTGCCAGCAGTTACCCTTATGGTGATCAGTCCCAGCATTTT
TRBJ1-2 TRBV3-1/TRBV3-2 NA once CASSQDQTNYGYTF TGTGCCAGCAGCCAAGATCAGACAAACTATGGCTACACCTTC
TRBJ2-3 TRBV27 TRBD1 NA CASSLTRGNLDTQYF TGTGCCAGCAGCCTGACCAGGGGGAATTTAGATACGCAGTATTTT
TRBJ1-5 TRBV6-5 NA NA CASSYSAQGNQPQHF TGTGCCAGCAGTTACTCGGCCCAGGGCAATCAGCCCCAGCATTTT
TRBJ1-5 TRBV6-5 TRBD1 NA CASARQGIGNQPQHF TGTGCCAGCGCTAGACAGGGCATCGGCAATCAGCCCCAGCATTTT
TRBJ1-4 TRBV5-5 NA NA CASSFGGTHEKLFF TGTGCCAGCAGCTTCGGTGGGACTCATGAAAAACTGTTTTTT
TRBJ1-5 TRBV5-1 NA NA CASSLSRGSDQPQHF TGCGCCAGCAGCTTGAGCAGGGGCAGCGATCAGCCCCAGCATTTT
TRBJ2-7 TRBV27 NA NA CASSSHRDSYEQYF TGTGCCAGCAGTTCTCACAGGGATTCCTACGAGCAGTACTTC
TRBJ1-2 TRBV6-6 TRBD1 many CASTLEGTGEYRGYTF TGTGCCAGCACCTTAGAGGGGACAGGGGAGTATCGTGGCTACACCTTC
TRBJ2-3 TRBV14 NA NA CASSSGIPSTDTQYF TGTGCCAGCAGCTCAGGGATTCCTAGCACAGATACGCAGTATTTT
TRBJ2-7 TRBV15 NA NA CATSRDRASGEQYF TGTGCCACCAGCAGAGATCGAGCGAGCGGAGAGCAGTACTTC
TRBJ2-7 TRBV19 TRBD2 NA CDRLAGLGSYEQYF TGTGACCGACTAGCGGGGTTGGGCTCCTACGAGCAGTACTTC
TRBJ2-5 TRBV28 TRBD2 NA CASSLSAGDLYQETQYF TGTGCCAGCAGTTTGTCAGCGGGAGACCTGTACCAAGAGACCCAGTACTTC
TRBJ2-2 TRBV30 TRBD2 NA CAWSGLAGGVAGELFF TGTGCCTGGAGTGGACTAGCGGGAGGAGTCGCCGGGGAGCTGTTTTTT
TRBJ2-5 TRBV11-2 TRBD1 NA CASSLGGTGGAETQYF TGTGCCAGCAGCTTAGGGGGGACAGGGGGCGCAGAGACCCAGTACTTC
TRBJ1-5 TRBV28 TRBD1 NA CASGTVDSNQPQHF TGTGCCAGCGGGACAGTAGATAGCAATCAGCCCCAGCATTTT
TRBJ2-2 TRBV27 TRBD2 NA CASSSFLRTSGTTGELFF TGTGCCAGCAGTTCCTTCCTTCGGACTAGCGGGACCACCGGGGAGCTGTTTTTT
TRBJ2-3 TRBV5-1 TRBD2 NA CASSRTSGGGTQYF TGCGCCAGCAGCCGAACTAGCGGTGGCGGTACGCAGTATTTT
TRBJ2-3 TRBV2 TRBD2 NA CASSGGLAGADTQYF TGTGCCAGCAGTGGGGGGCTAGCGGGAGCAGATACGCAGTATTTT
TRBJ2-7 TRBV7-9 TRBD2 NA CASSLALAGEEQYF TGTGCCAGCAGCTTAGCACTAGCGGGAGAAGAGCAGTACTTC
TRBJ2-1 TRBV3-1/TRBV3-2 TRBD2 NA CASSQDPPSGGNNEQFF TGTGCCAGCAGCCAAGATCCCCCTAGCGGGGGAAACAATGAGCAGTTCTTC
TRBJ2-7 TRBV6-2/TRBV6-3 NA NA CASSYSDSSYEQYF TGTGCCAGCAGTTACTCGGACAGCTCCTACGAGCAGTACTTC
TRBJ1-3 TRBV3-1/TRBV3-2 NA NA CASSPVRGSGNTIYF TGTGCCAGCAGCCCGGTACGAGGATCTGGAAACACCATATATTTT
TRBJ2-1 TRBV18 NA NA CASSPSRGFNEQFF TGTGCCAGCTCACCCTCTAGGGGGTTCAATGAGCAGTTCTTC
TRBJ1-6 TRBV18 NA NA CASSFDFSDNSPLHF TGTGCCAGCTCCTTCGACTTTTCCGATAATTCACCCCTCCACTTT
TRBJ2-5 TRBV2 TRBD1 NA CASERDRFQETQYF TGTGCCAGCGAACGGGACAGGTTTCAAGAGACCCAGTACTTC
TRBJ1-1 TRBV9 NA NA CASSVRATDTEAFF TGTGCCAGCAGCGTGAGGGCTACGGACACTGAAGCTTTCTTT
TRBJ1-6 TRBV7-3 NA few CASSLYYNSPLHF TGTGCCAGCAGCTTATACTATAATTCACCCCTCCACTTT
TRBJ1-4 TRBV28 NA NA CASSPGQRREKLFF TGTGCCAGCAGTCCCGGACAGCGGAGGGAAAAACTGTTTTTT
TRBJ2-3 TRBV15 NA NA CATSRAQGTDTQYF TGTGCCACCAGCAGAGCACAGGGCACAGATACGCAGTATTTT
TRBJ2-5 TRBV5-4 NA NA CASSLDSGDETQYF TGTGCCAGCAGCTTGGACTCAGGGGACGAGACCCAGTACTTC
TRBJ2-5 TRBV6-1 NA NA CASSEVGVTQYF TGTGCCAGCAGTGAAGTCGGGGTAACCCAGTACTTC
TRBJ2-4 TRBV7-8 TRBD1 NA CASSPQVIRDRVDKNIQYF TGTGCCAGCAGCCCCCAGGTCATCCGGGACAGGGTCGACAAAAACATTCAGTACTTC
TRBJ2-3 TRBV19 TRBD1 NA CATSYGTGWTDTQYF TGTGCCACCTCCTACGGGACAGGGTGGACAGATACGCAGTATTTT
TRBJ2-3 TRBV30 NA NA CAWSVRVLGTDTQYF TGTGCCTGGAGTGTACGGGTCTTGGGTACAGATACGCAGTATTTT
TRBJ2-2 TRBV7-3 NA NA CASSLTGRQAAGELFF TGTGCCAGCAGCTTAACGGGGCGGCAGGCCGCCGGGGAGCTGTTTTTT
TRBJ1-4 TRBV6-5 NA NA CASTKSGGSEKLFF TGTGCCAGCACGAAAAGCGGGGGCAGTGAAAAACTGTTTTTT
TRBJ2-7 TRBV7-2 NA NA CASSPAVDGGPEQYF TGTGCCAGCAGCCCCGCCGTGGACGGGGGTCCCGAGCAGTACTTC
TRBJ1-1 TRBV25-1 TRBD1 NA CASIPAGVGGRTEAFF TGTGCCAGCATCCCGGCGGGTGTAGGGGGCCGGACTGAAGCTTTCTTT
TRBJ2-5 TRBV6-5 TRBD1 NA CASSSDRAGVTQYF TGTGCCAGCAGTTCGGACAGGGCCGGGGTGACCCAGTACTTC
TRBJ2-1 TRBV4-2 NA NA CASSILGSNYNEQFF TGTGCCAGCAGTATCTTGGGCTCGAACTACAATGAGCAGTTCTTC
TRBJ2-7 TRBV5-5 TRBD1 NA CASSSTGGGEQYF TGTGCCAGCAGCTCGACAGGGGGCGGCGAGCAGTACTTC
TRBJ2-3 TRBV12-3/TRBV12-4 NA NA CASSARTDTQYF TGTGCCAGCAGTGCCAGGACAGATACGCAGTATTTT
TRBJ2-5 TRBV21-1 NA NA CASRVAGGTEGQETQYF NA
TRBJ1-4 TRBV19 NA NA CASSIRPPGGEKLFF TGTGCCAGTAGTATAAGGCCTCCCGGGGGTGAAAAACTGTTTTTT
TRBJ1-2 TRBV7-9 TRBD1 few CASSLAVRGANYGYTF TGTGCCAGCAGCTTAGCGGTCAGGGGGGCTAACTATGGCTACACCTTC
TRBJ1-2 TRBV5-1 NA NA CASSRGGSYGYTF TGCGCCAGCAGCAGGGGGGGGAGCTATGGCTACACCTTC
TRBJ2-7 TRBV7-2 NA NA CASSSVAEPSYEQYF TGTGCCAGCAGCTCCGTAGCGGAGCCCTCCTACGAGCAGTACTTC
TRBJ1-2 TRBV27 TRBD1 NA CASSLGGGAVHRGYTF TGTGCCAGCAGTTTAGGAGGGGGCGCAGTTCATAGAGGCTACACCTTC